Included here is one T cell receptor (beta chain) sequence, with context. Antigen unknown. These data are taken from a study of T cells in Graves' hyperthyroidism and ophthalmopathy. Study overall: The blood sample was taken at first diagnosis, before treatment began. Study results and limitations: The model anticipated ophthalmopathy a median approximately six months pre-onset. Most clonotypes expanded in thyroid above 0.001 were likewise present in blood.

This CDR3 comprises 15 residues. In germline, CDR1 is SGHTA, CDR2 FQGTGA. Trimming cost V 5 bases and J 4 bases; bases outside gene matches: 5. The investigators amplified TCR beta CDR3 regions from RNA transcripts. HTBI primers drove first-round RT-PCR of the TCR CDR3. TCRdb reprocessed the multiplex PCR reads with MiXCR, giving one entry per CDR3 protein. The sample includes hundreds of thousands of distinct CDR3 sequences, roughly 25% of them seen just once. PBMCs came from more than 9.5 ml fresh peripheral blood. This chain uses TRBV7-3 with TRBJ2-1; 10 bases map to TRBD2. This TCR derives from a man aged 45-65 years with Graves' hyperthyroidism. The sequenced sample consisted of blood. The CDR3 DNA reads TGTGCCAGCAGCAAAGGACTAGCGGAATACAATGAGCAGTTCTTC. Protein sequence: CASSKGLAEYNEQFF.